This record looks at one T cell receptor (beta chain) sequence and its context. The authors' processing: Estimates of nucleated cell counts were drawn from the amplification of reference gene primers. The table came from immunoSEQ multiplex PCR; TCRdb's copy has only in-frame clones and leaves some out. The DNA gave D and trimming, while V, J and clone size come from that table. Among some 150,000 clones listed, around 84% were seen once. This record belongs to a study of blood T cell repertoires in COVID-19. Study-wide context: Whether acute or convalescent, the COVID-19 samples came from the United States, Italy and Spain. T cells, B-cell-depleted T cells, or PBMCs supplied cDNA or gDNA.

The CDR3 sequence is 15 residues long. J lost 4 bases, V lost 0 bases, and 4 bases had no gene match. Germline values: CDR1 MNHEY, CDR2 SVGAGI. The TCR was taken from a human donor in a cohort sampled during active COVID-19. This chain links TRBV6-5 with TRBJ1-2; TRBD1 matches at 8 bases. Sequencing was carried out using peripheral blood. The CDR3 sequence is CASSYSNQGAYGYTF. CDR3 DNA: TGTGCCAGCAGTTACTCGAACCAGGGGGCCTATGGCTACACCTTC.